This T cell receptor (beta chain) was retrieved from a study of early T cells in non-severe SARS-CoV-2 infection. Study summary: Chains were not paired, and sequencing was done on bulk RNA from unsorted whole blood. Study-level results: Matches to VDJdb favored anti-spike CD8 responses and missed private and CD4 specificities.

This CDR3 comprises 17 residues. Germline-derived CDR1 and CDR2 are KGHDR and SFDVKD. The V end lost 4 bases, the J end lost 0 bases, and 17 bases lay between the germline ends. Individual cDNA molecules each received unique molecular identifiers attached to them. TCRdb passed the 5' RACE reads through MiXCR, listing each CDR3 protein once. Of tens of thousands of distinct CDR3 sequences listed, about 6% are singletons. This clonotype was seen many times. Its antigen remains unknown. J is TRBJ2-5 and V is TRBV24-1; D is undetermined. Source: whole blood, taken at baseline. The sequence was obtained from an adult who was a healthcare worker with PCR-confirmed SARS-CoV-2 infection or an uninfected control (not recorded which). The CDR3 loop reads CATSDFHPGPYQETQYF. In nucleotides, the CDR3 is TGTGCCACCAGTGACTTTCATCCGGGCCCGTACCAAGAGACCCAGTACTTC.